This T cell receptor beta chain was found in a study of STAT5B mutations in CD4+ large granular lymphocyte leukemia. Overall study findings and caveats: Top patient clones used TRBV06 genes more often: 8/27 versus 2/35 in controls. Without putative leukemic clones, patient CD4-sorted repertoires remained more clonal than healthy CD4+ repertoires.

Comments on this clone: Its target is unknown.

This CDR3 has 14 amino acids. The V and J ends lost 5 bases and 4 bases respectively, with 11 bases between them. Germline lookup yields CDR1 MNHEY and CDR2 SVGAGI. TCRdb's table, derived via immunoSEQ multiplex PCR, lists solely in-frame clones and lacks some. The sample shows 30,000 or so clones, 70% to 90% of them seen only once. Sequenced sample: CD4+ T cells from blood buffy coats. The genes are TRBV6-5 and TRBJ1-4; D gene unclear. The sequence was obtained from a human donor in good health. DNA of the CDR3: TGTGCCAGCAGTGAGCGGGGAGATAATGAAAAACTGTTTTTT. Residues: CASSERGDNEKLFF.